The following is a T cell receptor (beta chain) sequence with its context. The antigen remains undetermined. The assay was immunoSEQ multiplex PCR, and TCRdb's table has in-frame clones only and misses some. The sample has 80,000 to 100,000 clones, roughly 95% seen once. The sample belongs to a study of OX40 agonist ivuxolimab in advanced cancers. Looking at the study overall: Patients received the agonistic anti-OX40 (CD134) antibody ivuxolimab. Study-wide points: Partial responders at 0.1-3.0 mg/kg had among the lowest clonal expansion.

V was trimmed by 5 bases and J by 2 bases, leaving 22 bases between them. This CDR3 region has 17 residues. Germline assignment: CDR1 SGHVS and CDR2 FQNEAQ. V usage is TRBV7-8 and J usage is TRBJ2-7; a weak D match, TRBD1 (6 bases). Sequenced material: CD4+ or CD8+ T cells sorted from blood, taken in a trial of the OX40 agonist ivuxolimab. The clonotype originates from an adult with an advanced solid tumor such as melanoma, head and neck, liver or kidney cancer. As DNA, the CDR3 is TGTGCCAGCAGCCGAGTAATCTATGCAGGACAGACCTACGAGCAGTACTTC. Its translation: CASSRVIYAGQTYEQYF.